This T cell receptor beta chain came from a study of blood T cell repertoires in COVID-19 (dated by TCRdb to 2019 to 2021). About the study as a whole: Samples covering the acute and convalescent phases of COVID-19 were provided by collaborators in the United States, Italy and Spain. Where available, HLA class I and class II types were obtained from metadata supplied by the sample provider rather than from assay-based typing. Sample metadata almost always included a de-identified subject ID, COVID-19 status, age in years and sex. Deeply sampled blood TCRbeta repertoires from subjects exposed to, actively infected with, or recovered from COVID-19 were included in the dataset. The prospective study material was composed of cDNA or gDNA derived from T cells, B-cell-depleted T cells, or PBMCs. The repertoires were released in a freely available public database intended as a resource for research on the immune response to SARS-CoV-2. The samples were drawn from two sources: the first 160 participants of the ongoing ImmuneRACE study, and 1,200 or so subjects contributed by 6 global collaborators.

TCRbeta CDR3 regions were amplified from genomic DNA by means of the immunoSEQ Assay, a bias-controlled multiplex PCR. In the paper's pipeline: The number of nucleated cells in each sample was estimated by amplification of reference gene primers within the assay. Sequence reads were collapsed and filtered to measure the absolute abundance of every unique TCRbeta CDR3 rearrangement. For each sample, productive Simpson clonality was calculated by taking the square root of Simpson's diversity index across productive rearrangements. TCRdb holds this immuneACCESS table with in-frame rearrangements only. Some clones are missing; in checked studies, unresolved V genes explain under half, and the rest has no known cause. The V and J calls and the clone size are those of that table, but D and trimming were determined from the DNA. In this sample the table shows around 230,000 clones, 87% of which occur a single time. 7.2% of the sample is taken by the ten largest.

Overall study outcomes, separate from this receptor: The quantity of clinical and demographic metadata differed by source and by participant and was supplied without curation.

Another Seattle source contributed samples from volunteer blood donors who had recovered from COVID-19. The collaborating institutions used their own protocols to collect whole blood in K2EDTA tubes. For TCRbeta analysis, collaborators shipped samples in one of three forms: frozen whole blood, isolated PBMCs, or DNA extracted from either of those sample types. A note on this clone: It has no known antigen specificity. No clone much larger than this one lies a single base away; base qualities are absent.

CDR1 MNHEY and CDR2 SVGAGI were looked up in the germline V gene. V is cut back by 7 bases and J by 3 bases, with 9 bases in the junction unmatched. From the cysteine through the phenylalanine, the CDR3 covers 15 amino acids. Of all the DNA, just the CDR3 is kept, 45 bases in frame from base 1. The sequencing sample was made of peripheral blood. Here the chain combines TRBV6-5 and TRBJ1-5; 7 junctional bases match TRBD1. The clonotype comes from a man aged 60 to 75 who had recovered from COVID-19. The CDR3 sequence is CASTQRQGNNQPQHF. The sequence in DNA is TGTGCCAGCACCCAGAGACAGGGCAACAATCAGCCCCAGCATTTT.